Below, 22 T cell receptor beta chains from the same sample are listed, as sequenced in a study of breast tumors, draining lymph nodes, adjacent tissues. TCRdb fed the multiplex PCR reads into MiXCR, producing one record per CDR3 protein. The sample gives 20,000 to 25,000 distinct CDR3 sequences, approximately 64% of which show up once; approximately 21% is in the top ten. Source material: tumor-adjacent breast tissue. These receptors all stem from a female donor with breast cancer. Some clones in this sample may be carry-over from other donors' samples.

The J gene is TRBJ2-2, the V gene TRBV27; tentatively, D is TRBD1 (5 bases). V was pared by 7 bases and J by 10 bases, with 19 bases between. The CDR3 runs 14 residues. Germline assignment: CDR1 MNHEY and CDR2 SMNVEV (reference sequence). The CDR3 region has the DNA TGTGCCAGCACACAAAGGGGCCTCCCTCAGGAGCTGTTTTTT. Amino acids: CASTQRGLPQELFF.

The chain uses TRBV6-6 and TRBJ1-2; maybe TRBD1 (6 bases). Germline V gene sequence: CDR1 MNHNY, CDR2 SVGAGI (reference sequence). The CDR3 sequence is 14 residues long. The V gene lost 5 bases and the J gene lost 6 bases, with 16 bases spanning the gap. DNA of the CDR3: TGTGCCAGCAGTCCCGGGGGGCTACGGGATGGCTACACCTTC. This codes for CASSPGGLRDGYTF.

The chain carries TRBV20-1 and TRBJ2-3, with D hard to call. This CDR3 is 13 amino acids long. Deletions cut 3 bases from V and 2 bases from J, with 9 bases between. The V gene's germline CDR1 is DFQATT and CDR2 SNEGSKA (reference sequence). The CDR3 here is CSARETNTDTQYF. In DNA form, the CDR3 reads TGCAGTGCTAGGGAGACCAACACAGATACGCAGTATTTT.

This CDR3 reads CASSSRVFGTSGRAGEQFF. The CDR3 DNA sequence: TGTGCCAGCAGCTCAAGGGTCTTCGGGACTAGCGGGAGGGCGGGTGAGCAGTTCTTC. The V call is TRBV4-2, the J call TRBJ2-1; 16 nucleotides agree with TRBD2. This CDR3 has 19 residues. After removal of 5 bases from V and 9 bases from J, the junction contained 16 bases not matched to a gene. Germline V lookup: CDR1 LGHNA, CDR2 YNFKEQ.

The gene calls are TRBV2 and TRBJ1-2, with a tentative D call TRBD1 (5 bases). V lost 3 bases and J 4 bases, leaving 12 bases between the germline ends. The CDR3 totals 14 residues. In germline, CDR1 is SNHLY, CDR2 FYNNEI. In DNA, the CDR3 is TGTGCCAGCAGTGATTTTACAGGCCTCTATGGCTACACCTTC. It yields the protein CASSDFTGLYGYTF.

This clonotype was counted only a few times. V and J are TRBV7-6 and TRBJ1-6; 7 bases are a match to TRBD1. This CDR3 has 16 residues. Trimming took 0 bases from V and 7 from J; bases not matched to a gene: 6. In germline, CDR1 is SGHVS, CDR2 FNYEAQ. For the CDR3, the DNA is TGTGCCAGCAGCTTAGCCCCGGGACAGTCGAATTCACCCCTCCACTTT. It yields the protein CASSLAPGQSNSPLHF.

CDR3 bases: TGTGCCAGCAGTGCACTAGCGGGGGGTTCGCAGTATTTT. It codes for CASSALAGGSQYF. The chain combines TRBV6-1 with TRBJ2-3, with 12 bases fitting TRBD2. The CDR3 totals 13 residues. CDR1 is MNHNS and CDR2 is SASEGT in the germline V gene. V lost 4 bases, J lost 10 bases, and 3 bases stayed unmatched.

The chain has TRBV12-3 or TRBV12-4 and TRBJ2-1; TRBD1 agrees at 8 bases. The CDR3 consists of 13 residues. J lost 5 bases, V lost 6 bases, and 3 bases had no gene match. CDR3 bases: TGTGCCAGCAGGGGACAGGAGAACAATGAGCAGTTCTTC. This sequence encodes CASRGQENNEQFF.

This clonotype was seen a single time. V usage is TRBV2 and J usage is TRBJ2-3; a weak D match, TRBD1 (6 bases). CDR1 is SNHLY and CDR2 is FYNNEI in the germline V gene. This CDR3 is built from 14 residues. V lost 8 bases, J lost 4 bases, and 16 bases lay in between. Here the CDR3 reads CASRHRETADTQYF. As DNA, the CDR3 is TGTGCCAGCCGCCACAGGGAGACCGCAGATACGCAGTATTTT.

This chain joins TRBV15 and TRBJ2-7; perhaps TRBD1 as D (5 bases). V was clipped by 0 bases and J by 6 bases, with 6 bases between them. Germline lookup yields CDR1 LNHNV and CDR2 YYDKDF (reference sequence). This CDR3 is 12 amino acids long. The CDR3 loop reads CATSRDRGEQYF. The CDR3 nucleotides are TGTGCCACCAGCAGAGATAGGGGCGAGCAGTACTTC.

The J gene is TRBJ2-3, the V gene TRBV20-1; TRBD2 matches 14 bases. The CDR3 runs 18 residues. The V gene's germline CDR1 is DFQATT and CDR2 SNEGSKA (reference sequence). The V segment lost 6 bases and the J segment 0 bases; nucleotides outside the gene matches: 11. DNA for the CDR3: TGCAGTGCCGCCGGGACTAGCGGGAGACGGCTTAGCACAGATACGCAGTATTTT. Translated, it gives CSAAGTSGRRLSTDTQYF.

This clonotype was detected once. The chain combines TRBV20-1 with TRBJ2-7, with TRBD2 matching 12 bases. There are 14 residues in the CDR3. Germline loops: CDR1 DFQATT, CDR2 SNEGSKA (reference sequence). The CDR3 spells CSAQTSGRNYEQYF. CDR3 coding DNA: TGCAGCGCCCAAACTAGCGGGAGGAATTACGAGCAGTACTTC.

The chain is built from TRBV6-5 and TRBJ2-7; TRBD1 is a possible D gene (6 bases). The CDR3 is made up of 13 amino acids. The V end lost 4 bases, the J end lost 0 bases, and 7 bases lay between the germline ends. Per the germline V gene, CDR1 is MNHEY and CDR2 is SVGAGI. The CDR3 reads CASSSGASYEQYF. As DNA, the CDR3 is TGTGCCAGCAGTTCAGGGGCCTCCTACGAGCAGTACTTC.

The CDR3 is CSARDGPAGAVLYNEQFF. CDR3 nucleotide sequence: TGCAGTGCTAGAGATGGCCCAGCGGGAGCGGTTCTCTACAATGAGCAGTTCTTC. The V call is TRBV20-1, the J call TRBJ2-1, with 8 bases matching TRBD2. J gave up 3 bases and V 0 bases, and 13 bases lay outside the gene matches. The CDR3 contains 18 residues. Germline V gene lookup returns CDR1 DFQATT and CDR2 SNEGSKA (reference sequence).

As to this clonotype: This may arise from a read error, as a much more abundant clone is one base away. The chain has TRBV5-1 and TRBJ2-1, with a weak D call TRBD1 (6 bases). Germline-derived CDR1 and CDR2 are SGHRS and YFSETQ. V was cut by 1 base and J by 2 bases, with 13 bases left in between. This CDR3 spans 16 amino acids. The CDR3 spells CASSLITGHTYNEQFF. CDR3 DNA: TGCGCCAGCAGCTTGATTACGGGACATACCTACAATGAGCAGTTCTTC.

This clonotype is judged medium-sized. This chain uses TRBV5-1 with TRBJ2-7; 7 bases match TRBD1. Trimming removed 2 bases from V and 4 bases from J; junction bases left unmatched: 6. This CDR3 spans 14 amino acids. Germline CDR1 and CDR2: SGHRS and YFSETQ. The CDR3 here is CASSFGTGAYEQYF. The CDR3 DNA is TGCGCCAGCAGCTTCGGCACAGGGGCTTACGAGCAGTACTTC.

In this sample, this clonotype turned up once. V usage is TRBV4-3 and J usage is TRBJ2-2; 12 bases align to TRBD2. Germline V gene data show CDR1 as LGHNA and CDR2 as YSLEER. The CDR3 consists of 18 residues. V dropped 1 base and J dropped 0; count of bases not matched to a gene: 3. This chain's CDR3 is CASSQGLAGVSNTGELFF. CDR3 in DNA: TGCGCCAGCAGCCAAGGACTAGCGGGGGTATCGAACACCGGGGAGCTGTTTTTT.

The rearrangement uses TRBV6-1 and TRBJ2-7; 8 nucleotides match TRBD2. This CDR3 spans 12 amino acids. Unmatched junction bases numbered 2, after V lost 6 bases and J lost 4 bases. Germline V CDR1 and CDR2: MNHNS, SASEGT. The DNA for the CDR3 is TGTGCCAGCAGGGGGACTAGATACGAGCAGTACTTC. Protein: CASRGTRYEQYF.

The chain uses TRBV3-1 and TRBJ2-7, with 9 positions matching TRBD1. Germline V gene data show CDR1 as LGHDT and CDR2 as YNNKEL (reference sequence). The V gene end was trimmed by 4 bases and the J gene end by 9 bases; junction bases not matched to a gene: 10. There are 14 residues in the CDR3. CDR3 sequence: CASSPRTGVGRQYF. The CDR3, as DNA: TGTGCCAGCAGCCCCCGGACAGGGGTGGGCAGGCAGTACTTC.

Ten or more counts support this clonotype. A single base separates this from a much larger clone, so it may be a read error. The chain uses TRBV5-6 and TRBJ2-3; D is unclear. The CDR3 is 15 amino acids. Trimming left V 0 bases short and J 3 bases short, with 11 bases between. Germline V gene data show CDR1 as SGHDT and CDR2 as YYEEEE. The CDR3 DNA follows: TGTGCCAGCAGCTTGGGGAGTTCTCCGACAGATACGCAGTATTTT. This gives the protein CASSLGSSPTDTQYF.

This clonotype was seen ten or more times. CDR3 sequence reads: CASSSPARRGGGNTIYF. The CDR3 nucleotides are TGTGCCAGCAGCTCGCCAGCCCGCAGGGGAGGAGGAAACACCATATATTTT. The chain is built from TRBV6-2 or TRBV6-3 and TRBJ1-3; D might be TRBD1 (6 bases). V was cut by 6 bases and J by 4 bases, with 22 bases left in between. Germline assignment: CDR1 MNHEY and CDR2 SVGEGT. This CDR3 contains 17 residues.

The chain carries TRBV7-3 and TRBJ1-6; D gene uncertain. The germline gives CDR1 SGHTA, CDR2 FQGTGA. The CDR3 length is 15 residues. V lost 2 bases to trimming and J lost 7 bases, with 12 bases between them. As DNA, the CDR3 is TGTGCCAGCAGCTTAGAAAGACTGGGCAATTCACCCCTCCACTTT. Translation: CASSLERLGNSPLHF.